Presented here are 14 T cell receptor beta chains from one specimen sequenced in a study of blood T cells in healthy people across ages. A second PCR, run for roughly 7 to 11 cycles, used a sample-barcoded 5' primer plus a J-beta primer mix. TCRdb recomputed calls from the 5' RACE reads with MiXCR, one row per CDR3 protein. The sample lists 1.5 million to 2 million distinct CDR3 sequences; 49% were seen once. Input material: blood. All receptors come from a woman in her thirties or forties in good health.

Only a few counts were recorded for this clonotype. The chain has TRBV6-5 and TRBJ2-5; tentative D call: TRBD2 (7 bases). This CDR3 has 15 amino acids. Germline assignment: CDR1 MNHEY and CDR2 SVGAGI. Trimming removed 2 bases at V and 5 bases at J, with 15 bases between. The DNA of the CDR3 is TGTGCCAGCAGTTACGGTTGGGGGGGCTTGGAGACCCAGTACTTC. Translated, it gives CASSYGWGGLETQYF.

This chain links TRBV6-1 with TRBJ2-7, with 8 positions matching TRBD1. The CDR3 covers 13 residues. V lost 6 bases to trimming and J lost 5 bases; unmatched junction nucleotides: 6. CDR1 is MNHNS and CDR2 is SASEGT in the germline V gene. The DNA of the CDR3 is TGTGCCAGCAGGGAATCAGGGGGCCACGAGCAGTACTTC. Amino acid sequence: CASRESGGHEQYF.

This clonotype was seen a handful of times. The chain joins TRBV7-9 to TRBJ2-3; 7 positions agree with TRBD1. The J segment lost 2 bases and the V segment lost 5 bases, leaving 13 bases of the junction unmatched. The CDR3 is 17 residues long. Per the germline V gene, CDR1 is SEHNR and CDR2 is FQNEAQ (reference sequence). The chain's CDR3 is CASSALLGDSHTDTQYF. The CDR3 bases are TGTGCCAGCAGCGCCCTGCTTGGGGACAGCCACACAGATACGCAGTATTTT.

Only a few counts were recorded for this clonotype. The rearrangement links TRBV15 to TRBJ2-4, with no clear D. The CDR3 is 15 residues long. The V gene's germline CDR1 is LNHNV and CDR2 YYDKDF (reference sequence). The ends were cut back, 2 bases at V and 0 bases at J, with 8 bases in the middle. The CDR3 loop reads CATSRLDVAKNIQYF. As DNA, the CDR3 is TGTGCCACCAGCAGATTAGACGTAGCCAAAAACATTCAGTACTTC. The full variable domain, with the rest looked up from reference TRBV15 and TRBJ2-4, is DAMVIQNPRYQVTQFGKPVTLSCSQTLNHNVMYWYQQKSSQAPKLLFHYYDKDFNNEADTPDNFQSRRPNTSFCFLDIRSPGLGDTAMYLCATSRLDVAKNIQYFGAGTRLSVL.

This rearrangement joins TRBV6-2 or TRBV6-3 to TRBJ1-4; D is possibly TRBD1 (5 bases). CDR1 and CDR2 from the germline V gene are MNHEY and SVGEGT. V was shortened by 6 bases and J by 5 bases, with 13 bases between the two germline ends. The length of the CDR3 is 14 residues. The CDR3 sequence: CASSPTAGNEKLFF. The CDR3 region has the DNA TGTGCCAGCAGCCCTACGGCAGGGAATGAAAAACTGTTTTTT.

This clonotype was observed a handful of times. This rearrangement joins TRBV7-9 to TRBJ2-1; 7 bases fit TRBD1. The V and J ends lost 5 bases and 2 bases, in that order; junction bases with no gene match: 15. CDR3 size: 18 residues. Germline assignment: CDR1 SEHNR and CDR2 FQNEAQ (reference sequence). The CDR3 coding sequence is TGTGCCAGCAGCCATCGTATGTCCCCGGGACAGACCTACAATGAGCAGTTCTTC. Its protein is CASSHRMSPGQTYNEQFF.

The chain couples TRBV7-2 to TRBJ1-2; 9 bases agree with TRBD1. The junction had 2 bases not matched to a gene; V was cut back by 0 bases and J by 6 bases. The CDR3 extends over 14 amino acids. CDR1 SGHTA and CDR2 FQGNSA come from the germline V gene. Written as DNA, the CDR3 is TGTGCCAGCAGCTTAGCCGGACAGGGGAATGGCTACACCTTC. This codes for CASSLAGQGNGYTF. Full variable domain (missing parts from reference TRBV7-2 and TRBJ1-2): GAGVSQSPSNKVTEKGKDVELRCDPISGHTALYWYRQSLGQGLEFLIYFQGNSAPDKSGLPSDRFSAERTGGSVSTLTIQRTQQEDSAVYLCASSLAGQGNGYTFGSGTRLTVV.

This chain uses TRBV5-1 with TRBJ1-2; 9 nucleotides agree with TRBD1. CDR3 length: 14 residues. Germline CDR1 SGHRS, CDR2 YFSETQ. Unmatched junction bases numbered 4, after V lost 2 bases and J lost 5 bases. This CDR3 reads CASSFDRGKYGYTF. The CDR3 DNA sequence: TGCGCCAGCAGCTTTGACAGGGGGAAGTATGGCTACACCTTC.

This chain joins TRBV12-3 or TRBV12-4 and TRBJ2-5; TRBD1 aligns across 8 bases. The V segment lost 7 bases and the J segment 4 bases; nucleotides outside the gene matches: 14. The CDR3 spans 16 residues. The CDR3 nucleotides are TGTGCCAGCAACCGACTCCAGGGGGCGTTCGGAGAGACCCAGTACTTC. Translation: CASNRLQGAFGETQYF.

The chain carries TRBV11-2 and TRBJ1-2; 9 bases align to TRBD1. From germline, CDR1 is SGHAT and CDR2 FQNNGV. After removal of 6 bases from V and 4 bases from J, the junction contained 9 bases not matched to a gene. This CDR3 is 15 amino acids long. CDR3 amino acids: CASSRNTGGGYGYTF. Here the CDR3 DNA reads TGTGCCAGCAGTCGAAATACAGGGGGCGGCTATGGCTACACCTTC.

The V gene is TRBV10-1, the J gene TRBJ2-3; possible D gene TRBD1, 6 bases. CDR1 and CDR2 from the germline V gene are WNHNN and SYGVQD (reference sequence). This CDR3 comprises 16 residues. The germline V and J ends were trimmed by 0 bases and 0 bases, with 10 bases remaining between them. The CDR3 nucleotides read TGCGCCAGCAGTGAGTCCGGGACACCTAGCACAGATACGCAGTATTTT. Its translation: CASSESGTPSTDTQYF.

The rearrangement links TRBV6-5 to TRBJ2-7, with no clear D. With 8 bases removed from V and 5 bases from J, the gap between germline ends came to 16 bases. The CDR3 is 13 residues long. Germline V gives CDR1 MNHEY, CDR2 SVGAGI. The CDR3 DNA reads as TGTGCCAGCTCAAGGAGACTGGGTAACGAGCAGTACTTC. Amino acids: CASSRRLGNEQYF.

A few counts support this clonotype. The J gene is TRBJ1-2, the V gene TRBV6-5, with 10 bases matching TRBD1. V lost 7 bases, J lost 6 bases, and 14 bases stayed unmatched. Germline CDR1 MNHEY, CDR2 SVGAGI. This CDR3 region has 16 residues. CDR3 sequence reads: CASIPKTGTGVHGYTF. Here the CDR3 DNA reads TGTGCCAGCATTCCCAAGACCGGGACAGGGGTTCATGGCTACACCTTC.

The V and J genes are TRBV10-3 and TRBJ2-2; TRBD1 matches 8 bases. Germline V gives CDR1 ENHRY, CDR2 SYGVKD. The CDR3 loop spans 13 amino acids. With V trimmed by 4 bases and J by 7 bases, 2 bases remained unmatched. CDR3 sequence: CAISGTGIGELFF. As DNA, the CDR3 is TGTGCCATCAGTGGGACAGGGATCGGGGAGCTGTTTTTT.